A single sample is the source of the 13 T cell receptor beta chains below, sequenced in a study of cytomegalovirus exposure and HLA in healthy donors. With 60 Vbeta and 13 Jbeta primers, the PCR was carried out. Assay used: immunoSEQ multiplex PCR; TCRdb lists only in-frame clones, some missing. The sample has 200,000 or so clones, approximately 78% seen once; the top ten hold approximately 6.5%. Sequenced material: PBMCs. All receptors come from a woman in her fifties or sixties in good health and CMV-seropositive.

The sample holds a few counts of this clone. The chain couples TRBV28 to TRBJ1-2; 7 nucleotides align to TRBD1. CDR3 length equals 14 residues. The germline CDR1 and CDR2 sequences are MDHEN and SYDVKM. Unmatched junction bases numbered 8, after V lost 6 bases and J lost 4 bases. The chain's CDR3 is CASRKGTAAYGYTF. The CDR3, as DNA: TGTGCCAGCAGAAAGGGGACAGCCGCCTATGGCTACACCTTC.

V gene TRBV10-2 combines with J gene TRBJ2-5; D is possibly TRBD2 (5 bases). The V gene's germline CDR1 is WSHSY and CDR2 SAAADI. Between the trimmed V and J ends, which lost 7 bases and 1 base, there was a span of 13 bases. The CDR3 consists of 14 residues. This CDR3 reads CASKRAGVQETQYF. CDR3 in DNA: TGCGCCAGCAAAAGGGCCGGGGTCCAAGAGACCCAGTACTTC.

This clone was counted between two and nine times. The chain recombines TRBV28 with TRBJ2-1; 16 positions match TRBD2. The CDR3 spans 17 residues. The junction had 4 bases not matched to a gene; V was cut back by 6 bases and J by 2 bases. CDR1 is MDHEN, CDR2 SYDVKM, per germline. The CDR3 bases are TGTGCCAGCAGCCCGGGACTAGCGGGGGGGGCCTACAATGAGCAGTTCTTC. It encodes CASSPGLAGGAYNEQFF.

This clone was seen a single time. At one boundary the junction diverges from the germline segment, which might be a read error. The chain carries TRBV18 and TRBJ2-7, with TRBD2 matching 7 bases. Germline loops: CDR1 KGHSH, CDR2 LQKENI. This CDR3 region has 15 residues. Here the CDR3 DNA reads TGTGCCAGCACACCGGGGCGGGAGAGGGGCTACGAGCAGTACTTC. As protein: CASTPGRERGYEQYF.

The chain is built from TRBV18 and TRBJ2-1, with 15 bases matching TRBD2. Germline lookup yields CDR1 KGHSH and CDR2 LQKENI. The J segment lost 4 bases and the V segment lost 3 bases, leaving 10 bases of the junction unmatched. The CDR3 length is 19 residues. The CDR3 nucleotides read TGTGCCAGCTCACCTAGGACTAGCGGGAGGGCAAAGCCATACAATGAGCAGTTCTTC. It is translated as CASSPRTSGRAKPYNEQFF. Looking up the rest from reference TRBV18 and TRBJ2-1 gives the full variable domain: NAGVMQNPRHLVRRRGQEARLRCSPMKGHSHVYWYRQLPEEGLKFMVYLQKENIIDESGMPKERFSAEFPKEGPSILRIQQVVRGDSAAYFCASSPRTSGRAKPYNEQFFGPGTRLTVL.

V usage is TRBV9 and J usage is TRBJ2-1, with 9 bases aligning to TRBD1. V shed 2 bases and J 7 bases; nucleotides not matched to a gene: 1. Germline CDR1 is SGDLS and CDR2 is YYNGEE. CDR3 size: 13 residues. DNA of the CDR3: TGTGCCAGCAGCGTTGGACAGGGGAATGAGCAGTTCTTC. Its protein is CASSVGQGNEQFF.

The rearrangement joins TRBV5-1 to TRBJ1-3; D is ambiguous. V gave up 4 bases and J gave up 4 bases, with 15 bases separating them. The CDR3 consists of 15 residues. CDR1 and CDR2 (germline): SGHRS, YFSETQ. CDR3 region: CASSPRSARGNTIYF. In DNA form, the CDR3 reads TGCGCCAGCAGCCCAAGGAGTGCGCGGGGAAACACCATATATTTT.

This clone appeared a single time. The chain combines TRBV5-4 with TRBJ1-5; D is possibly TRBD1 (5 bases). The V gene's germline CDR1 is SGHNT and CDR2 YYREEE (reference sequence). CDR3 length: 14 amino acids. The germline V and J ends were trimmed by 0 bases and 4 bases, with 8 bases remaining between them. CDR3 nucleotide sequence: TGTGCCAGCAGCTTGGTGCCAGGGAATCAGCCCCAGCATTTT. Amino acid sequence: CASSLVPGNQPQHF.

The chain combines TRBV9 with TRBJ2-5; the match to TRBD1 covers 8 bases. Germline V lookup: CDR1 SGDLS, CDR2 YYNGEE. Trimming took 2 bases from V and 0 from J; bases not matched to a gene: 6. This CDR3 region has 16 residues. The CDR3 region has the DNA TGTGCCAGCAGCGTCCGGACAGGGAGGAACCAAGAGACCCAGTACTTC. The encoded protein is CASSVRTGRNQETQYF.

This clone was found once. CDR3 DNA: TGTGCCAGTAGTATTAAAACGGTAGCCAAAAACATTCAGTACTTC. Protein product: CASSIKTVAKNIQYF. The chain combines TRBV19 with TRBJ2-4; D remains ambiguous. The CDR3 sequence is 15 residues long. The germline V gene encodes CDR1 LNHDA and CDR2 SQIVND (reference sequence). The V end lost 3 bases, the J end lost 0 bases, and 9 bases lay between the germline ends.

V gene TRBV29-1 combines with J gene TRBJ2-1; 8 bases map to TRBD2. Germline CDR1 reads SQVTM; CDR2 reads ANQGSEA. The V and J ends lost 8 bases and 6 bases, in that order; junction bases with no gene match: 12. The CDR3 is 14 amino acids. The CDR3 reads CSITRAGGINEQFF. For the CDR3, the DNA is TGCAGCATAACTCGGGCGGGAGGTATCAATGAGCAGTTCTTC.

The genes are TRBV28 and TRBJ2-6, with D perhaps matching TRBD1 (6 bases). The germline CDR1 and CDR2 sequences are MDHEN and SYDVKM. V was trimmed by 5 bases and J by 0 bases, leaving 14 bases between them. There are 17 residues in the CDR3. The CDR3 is CASSPPLQGSGANVLTF. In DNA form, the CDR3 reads TGTGCCAGCAGTCCGCCCCTACAGGGCTCTGGGGCCAACGTCCTGACTTTC.

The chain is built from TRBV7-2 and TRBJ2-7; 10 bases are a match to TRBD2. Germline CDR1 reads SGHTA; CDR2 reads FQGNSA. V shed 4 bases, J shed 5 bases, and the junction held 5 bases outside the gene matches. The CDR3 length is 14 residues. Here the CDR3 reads CASSSGLAANEQYF. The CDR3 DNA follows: TGTGCCAGCAGCTCCGGACTAGCGGCGAACGAGCAGTACTTC. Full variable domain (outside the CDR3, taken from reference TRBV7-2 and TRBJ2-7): GAGVSQSPSNKVTEKGKDVELRCDPISGHTALYWYRQSLGQGLEFLIYFQGNSAPDKSGLPSDRFSAERTGGSVSTLTIQRTQQEDSAVYLCASSSGLAANEQYFGPGTRLTVT.